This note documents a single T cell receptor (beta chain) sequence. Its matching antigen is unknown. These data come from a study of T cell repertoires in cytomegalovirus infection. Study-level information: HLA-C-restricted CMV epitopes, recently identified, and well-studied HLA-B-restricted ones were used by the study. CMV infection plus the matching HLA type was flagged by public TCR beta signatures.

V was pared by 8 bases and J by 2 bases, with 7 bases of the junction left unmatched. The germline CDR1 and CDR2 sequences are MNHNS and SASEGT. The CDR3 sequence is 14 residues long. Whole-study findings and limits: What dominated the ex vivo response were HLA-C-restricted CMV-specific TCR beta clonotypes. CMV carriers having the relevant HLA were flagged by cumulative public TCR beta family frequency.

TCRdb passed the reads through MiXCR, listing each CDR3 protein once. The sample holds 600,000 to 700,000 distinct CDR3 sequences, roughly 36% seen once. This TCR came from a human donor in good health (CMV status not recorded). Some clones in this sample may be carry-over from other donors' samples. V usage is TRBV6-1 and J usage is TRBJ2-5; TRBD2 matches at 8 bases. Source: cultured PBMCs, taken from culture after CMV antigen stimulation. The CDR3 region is CASLVGLDQETQYF. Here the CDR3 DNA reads TGTGCCAGCCTCGTGGGACTAGATCAAGAGACCCAGTACTTC.